Listed below are T cell receptor beta chains from one sample, sequenced in a study of response to subunit inactivated influenza vaccine. TCRdb reprocessed the RT-PCR reads via MiXCR and lists one record per CDR3 protein. Here the sample spans roughly 700,000 distinct CDR3 sequences, around 16% being singletons. This specimen consisted of PBMCs from blood, obtained 11 to 12 days after vaccination. These receptors were obtained from a man in his fifties who received an inactivated influenza vaccine. Both conserved end residues are part of each CDR3. The D gene is left open where the match is weak. Where a row states a size, it is once, few, many or the class of an expanded clone; other rows omit it.

v_gene: TRBV7-9; abundance: NA; d_gene: TRBD2; len: 16; j_gene: TRBJ2-7; CDR3nt: TGTGCCAGCAGCCGAGGAGGAATAGCGGGGGGGAACGAGCAGTACTTC; CDR3aa: CASSRGGIAGGNEQYF
v_gene: TRBV12-3/TRBV12-4; abundance: NA; d_gene: TRBD2; len: 17; j_gene: TRBJ2-7; CDR3nt: TGTGCCAGCAGCCGAAGGACTAGCGGGGTGGGGCTCTACGAGCAGTACTTC; CDR3aa: CASSRRTSGVGLYEQYF
v_gene: TRBV12-3/TRBV12-4; abundance: many; d_gene: NA; len: 12; j_gene: TRBJ1-1; CDR3nt: TGTGCCAGCAGTTTTCCGAACACTGAAGCTTTCTTT; CDR3aa: CASSFPNTEAFF
v_gene: TRBV15; abundance: once; d_gene: TRBD2; len: 15; j_gene: TRBJ2-7; CDR3nt: TGTGCCACCAGCCCTGGGGGACTAGCGTTCGACGAGCAGTACTTC; CDR3aa: CATSPGGLAFDEQYF
v_gene: TRBV20-1; abundance: NA; d_gene: NA; len: 13; j_gene: TRBJ1-2; CDR3nt: TGCAGTGCTAGTAACACAGGGATCTATGGCTACACCTTC; CDR3aa: CSASNTGIYGYTF
v_gene: TRBV7-9; abundance: few; d_gene: NA; len: 15; j_gene: TRBJ2-2; CDR3nt: TGTGCCAGCAGCTGGGACCCAGCGGACACCGGGGAGCTGTTTTTT; CDR3aa: CASSWDPADTGELFF
v_gene: TRBV12-3/TRBV12-4; abundance: NA; d_gene: NA; len: 12; j_gene: TRBJ2-1; CDR3nt: TGTGCCAGCACCCTCGAAGGGGGGCCCCAGTTCTTC; CDR3aa: CASTLEGGPQFF
v_gene: TRBV5-1; abundance: few; d_gene: NA; len: 14; j_gene: TRBJ1-1; CDR3nt: TGCGCCAGCGGCCCGAGGGACTGGAACACTGAAGCTTTCTTT; CDR3aa: CASGPRDWNTEAFF
v_gene: TRBV5-5; abundance: NA; d_gene: NA; len: 17; j_gene: TRBJ2-1; CDR3nt: TGTGCCAGCAGCCATCGACAGGTCCTGGACCCCAACAATGAGCAGTTCTTC; CDR3aa: CASSHRQVLDPNNEQFF
v_gene: TRBV19; abundance: NA; d_gene: NA; len: 16; j_gene: TRBJ2-6; CDR3nt: TGTGCCAGTAGTATGAACAGGGTGGCGGGGGCCAACGTCCTGACTTTC; CDR3aa: CASSMNRVAGANVLTF
v_gene: TRBV29-1; abundance: many; d_gene: TRBD1; len: 12; j_gene: TRBJ1-2; CDR3nt: TGCAGCGTTCAGGGGGGTGGCTATGGCTACACCTTC; CDR3aa: CSVQGGGYGYTF
v_gene: TRBV7-2; abundance: many; d_gene: TRBD2; len: 14; j_gene: TRBJ2-1; CDR3nt: TGTGCCAGCAGCCGGACGACTAGCGGTTATGAGCAGTTCTTC; CDR3aa: CASSRTTSGYEQFF
v_gene: TRBV28; abundance: few; d_gene: TRBD1; len: 16; j_gene: TRBJ1-2; CDR3nt: TGTGCCAGCAGTCTTGGGACAGGGGGCATTGACTATGGCTACACCTTC; CDR3aa: CASSLGTGGIDYGYTF
v_gene: TRBV5-6; abundance: few; d_gene: NA; len: 15; j_gene: TRBJ1-5; CDR3nt: TGTGCCAGCAGCTTGGGACCCAGGTGGGATCAGCCCCAGCATTTT; CDR3aa: CASSLGPRWDQPQHF
v_gene: TRBV6-1; abundance: NA; d_gene: TRBD2; len: 15; j_gene: TRBJ2-5; CDR3nt: TGTGCCAGCAGAGATATACAGGGTAGCGGGAAGACCCAGTACTTC; CDR3aa: CASRDIQGSGKTQYF
v_gene: TRBV6-2/TRBV6-3; abundance: few; d_gene: TRBD1; len: 12; j_gene: TRBJ1-2; CDR3nt: TGTGCCAGCAGAGCAGGGGGCGGTGGCTACACCTTC; CDR3aa: CASRAGGGGYTF
v_gene: TRBV7-2; abundance: many; d_gene: TRBD1; len: 15; j_gene: TRBJ2-1; CDR3nt: TGCGCCAGCAGCTCGGGACAGGGCCCTTACAATGAGCAGTTCTTC; CDR3aa: CASSSGQGPYNEQFF
v_gene: TRBV24-1; abundance: few; d_gene: TRBD2; len: 17; j_gene: TRBJ2-2; CDR3nt: TGTGCCACCAGTTTTCCGACTAGCGGGAGTCACACCGGGGAGCTGTTTTTT; CDR3aa: CATSFPTSGSHTGELFF
v_gene: TRBV27; abundance: few; d_gene: NA; len: 15; j_gene: TRBJ2-7; CDR3nt: TGTGCCAGCAGTCCGAACAGGAACTACTACTACGAGCAGTACTTC; CDR3aa: CASSPNRNYYYEQYF